One and the same sample provided the 4 T cell receptor beta chains below, sequenced in a study of blood T cells in healthy people across ages. The use of a sample-barcoded 5' primer and a J-beta primer mix characterized a second PCR of roughly 7 to 11 cycles. TCRdb re-called the 5' RACE reads through MiXCR, storing one row per CDR3 protein. The sample records over a million distinct CDR3 sequences, under 55% being singletons. The sample taken for sequencing was blood. These receptors originate from a young woman in good health.

The sample holds many counts of this clonotype. The chain combines TRBV24-1 with TRBJ2-1; the D gene is possibly TRBD2 (5 bases). V lost 5 bases to trimming and J lost 0 bases, with 13 bases between them. The CDR3 runs to 16 residues. Germline V lookup: CDR1 KGHDR, CDR2 SFDVKD. This CDR3 is CATSGGDFRSYNEQFF. The CDR3 region has the DNA TGTGCCACCAGTGGGGGAGACTTTCGCTCCTACAATGAGCAGTTCTTC.

This clonotype was picked up a small number of times. The gene calls are TRBV19 and TRBJ2-5, with 9 bases that match TRBD1. Germline trimming cut 6 bases from V and 4 bases from J; bases unmatched to any gene: 12. This CDR3 spans 16 amino acids. The V gene's germline CDR1 is LNHDA and CDR2 SQIVND (reference sequence). The CDR3 sequence: CASRPEYGQGRETQYF. For the CDR3, the DNA is TGTGCCAGTAGACCGGAATATGGACAGGGGCGAGAGACCCAGTACTTC.

This rearrangement joins TRBV7-9 to TRBJ2-1; 11 bases map to TRBD2. The trim removed 6 bases at V and 5 bases at J, leaving 9 bases unmatched. The CDR3 extends over 16 amino acids. From germline, CDR1 is SEHNR and CDR2 FQNEAQ (reference sequence). CDR3 loop: CASRQTSGGPHNEQFF. The CDR3 nucleotides are TGTGCCAGCAGACAAACTAGCGGGGGCCCCCACAATGAGCAGTTCTTC.

This clonotype was detected a few times. The V gene is TRBV12-5, the J gene TRBJ2-3; TRBD1 matches 11 bases. The germline V gene encodes CDR1 LGHNT and CDR2 FRNRAP. The CDR3 consists of 16 residues. With 2 bases clipped from V and 2 bases from J, the junction kept 3 bases outside the gene matches. The CDR3 loop is CASGLRTGGYTDTQYF. The CDR3 coding sequence is TGTGCTAGTGGTTTGCGGACAGGGGGCTACACAGATACGCAGTATTTT. The variable domain in full, completed from reference TRBV12-5 and TRBJ2-3, reads DARVTQTPRHKVTEMGQEVTMRCQPILGHNTVFWYRQTMMQGLELLAYFRNRAPLDDSGMPKDRFSAEMPDATLATLKIQPSEPRDSAVYFCASGLRTGGYTDTQYFGPGTRLTVL.